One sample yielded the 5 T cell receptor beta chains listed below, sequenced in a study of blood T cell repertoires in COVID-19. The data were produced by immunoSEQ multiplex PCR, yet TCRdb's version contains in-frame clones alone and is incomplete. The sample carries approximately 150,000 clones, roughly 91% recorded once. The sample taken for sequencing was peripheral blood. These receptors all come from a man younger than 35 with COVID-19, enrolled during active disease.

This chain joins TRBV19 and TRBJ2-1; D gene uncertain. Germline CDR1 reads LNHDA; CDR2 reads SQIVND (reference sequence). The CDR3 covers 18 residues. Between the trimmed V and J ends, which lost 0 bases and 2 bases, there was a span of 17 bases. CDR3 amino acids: CASSIDLPRGATYNEQFF. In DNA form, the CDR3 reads TGTGCCAGTAGTATAGATCTCCCCCGCGGAGCCACCTACAATGAGCAGTTCTTC.

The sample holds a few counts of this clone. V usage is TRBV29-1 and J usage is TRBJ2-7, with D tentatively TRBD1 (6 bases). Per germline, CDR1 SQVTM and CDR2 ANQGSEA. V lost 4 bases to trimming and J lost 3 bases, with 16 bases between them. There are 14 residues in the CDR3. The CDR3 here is CSVGGRDIFYEQYF. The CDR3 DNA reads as TGCAGCGTTGGGGGCCGGGACATTTTCTACGAGCAGTACTTC.

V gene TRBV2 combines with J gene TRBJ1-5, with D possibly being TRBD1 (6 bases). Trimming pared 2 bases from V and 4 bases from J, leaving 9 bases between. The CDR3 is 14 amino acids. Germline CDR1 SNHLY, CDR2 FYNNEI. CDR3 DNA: TGTGCCAGCAGTGAATCCAGGGGAAATCAGCCCCAGCATTTT. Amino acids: CASSESRGNQPQHF. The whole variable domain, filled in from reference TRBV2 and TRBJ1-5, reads EPEVTQTPSHQVTQMGQEVILRCVPISNHLYFYWYRQILGQKVEFLVSFYNNEISEKSEIFDDQFSVERPDGSNFTLKIRSTKLEDSAMYFCASSESRGNQPQHFGDGTRLSIL.

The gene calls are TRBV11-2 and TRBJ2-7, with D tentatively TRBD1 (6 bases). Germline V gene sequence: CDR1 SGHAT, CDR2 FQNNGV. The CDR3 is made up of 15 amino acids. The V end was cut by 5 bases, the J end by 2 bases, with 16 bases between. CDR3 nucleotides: TGTGCCAGCAGCCACTTAACGGGACAAACCTACGAGCAGTACTTC. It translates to CASSHLTGQTYEQYF.

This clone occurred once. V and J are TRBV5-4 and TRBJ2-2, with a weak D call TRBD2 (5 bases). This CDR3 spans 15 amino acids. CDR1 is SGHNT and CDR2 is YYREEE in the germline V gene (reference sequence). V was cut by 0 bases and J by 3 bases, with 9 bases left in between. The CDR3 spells CASSLAVSDTGELFF. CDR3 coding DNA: TGTGCCAGCAGCTTGGCGGTTAGCGACACCGGGGAGCTGTTTTTT.